This T cell receptor beta chain was captured in a study of T cell repertoires in cytomegalovirus infection. MiXCR was run by TCRdb on the reads, yielding one entry per CDR3 protein. The sample comprises about 330,000 distinct CDR3 sequences, more than 9% of which are singletons, and around 4% rests with the top ten. V gave up 2 bases and J gave up 5 bases, with 10 bases separating them. Germline V gene data show CDR1 as MNHEY and CDR2 as SVGEGT. This CDR3 is built from 14 residues. The specimen was PBMCs. The chain recombines TRBV6-2 or TRBV6-3 with TRBJ1-5, with D possibly TRBD1 on 5 matching bases. The sequence was collected from a human donor in good health (CMV status not recorded). Some clones in this sample may be carry-over from other donors' samples. CDR3 amino acids: CASSYGGFYQPQHF. The CDR3 nucleotides are TGTGCCAGCAGTTACGGGGGGTTCTATCAGCCCCAGCATTTT.